These T cell receptor beta chains were read from a single sample in a study of identical twins' blood T cells. TCRdb reprocessed the 5' RACE reads with MiXCR, giving one entry per CDR3 protein. The table has fewer than 450,000 distinct CDR3 sequences, over 25% seen once. Sample: PBMCs. These receptors were obtained from a woman aged 18 to 49 in good health. Both conserved end residues are part of each CDR3. D genes are given only for firm matches. Where a row states a size, it is once, few, many or the class of an expanded clone; other rows omit it.

>-|TRBJ1-1|TRBD1|TRBV5-1
TGCGCCAGCAGCGGGGACAGGGACGCTGAAGCTTTCTTT
CASSGDRDAEAFF
>-|TRBJ1-1|-|TRBV7-6
TGTGCCAGCAGTCCCCTCCCTAGGGGGGGCGGTTGGACTGAAGCTTTCTTT
CASSPLPRGGGWTEAFF
>-|TRBJ2-1|-|TRBV3-1
TGTGCCAGCAGCCAAGGAAGCCAGACGCTTATCGTTTTCTTC
CASSQGSQTLIVFF
>-|TRBJ2-7|TRBD1|TRBV12-3/TRBV12-4
TGTGCCAGCAGTTTGTTCAGGACAGGGGACAACGAGCAGTACTTC
CASSLFRTGDNEQYF
>few|TRBJ1-1|TRBD1|TRBV4-3
TGCGCCAGCAGCCTCCTCGGACAGGGATGGACTGAAGCTTTCTTT
CASSLLGQGWTEAFF
>few|TRBJ1-2|-|TRBV3-1
TGTGCCAGCAGCCCGTGGGGATCAGGGCATGGCTACACCTTC
CASSPWGSGHGYTF
>once|TRBJ1-6|-|TRBV12-3/TRBV12-4
TGTGCCAGCCTACAGGGTGTCTCACCCCTCCACTTT
CASLQGVSPLHF
>-|TRBJ1-3|-|TRBV12-3/TRBV12-4
TGTGCCAGCAGTTTGAGCAGGGGAGGAAACACCATATATTTT
CASSLSRGGNTIYF
>many|TRBJ2-1|TRBD2|TRBV5-1
TGCGCCAGCACTTTCAGACTAGCGGGCGACAATGAGCAGTTCTTC
CASTFRLAGDNEQFF
>-|TRBJ2-7|-|TRBV11-2
TGTGCCAGCAGCTTAGAGGTGGGAGGCTCCTACGAGCAGCACTTC
CASSLEVGGSYEQHF
>-|TRBJ2-5|-|TRBV10-3
TGTGCCATCAGTGAGAGGGGAGAAGAGACCCAGTACTTC
CAISERGEETQYF
>-|TRBJ2-7|TRBD2|TRBV6-6
TGTGCCAGCGGCACTAGCGGGATCTTTCCCTACGAGCAGTACTTC
CASGTSGIFPYEQYF
>-|TRBJ1-5|-|TRBV7-2
TGTGCCAGCAGCTTAGCGCCCGGGCCCAATCAGCCCCAGCATTTT
CASSLAPGPNQPQHF
>-|TRBJ2-6|-|TRBV6-5
TGTGCCAGCAGTTACGGTCCGGTTGGGGCCAACGTCCTGACTTTC
CASSYGPVGANVLTF
>many|TRBJ2-2|-|TRBV6-5
TGTGCCAGCACCAACGAGAACACCGGGGAGCTGTTTTTT
CASTNENTGELFF
>few|TRBJ1-2|-|TRBV6-2/TRBV6-3
TGTGCCAGCAGTTACTCGGAAAGTACTAACTATGGCTACACCTTC
CASSYSESTNYGYTF
>-|TRBJ1-1|-|TRBV6-5
TGTGCCAGCACCCCCGGGGGACCCCTCGTCGAAGCTTTCTTT
CASTPGGPLVEAFF
>-|TRBJ2-1|-|TRBV20-1
TGCAGTGCACTCAAAACTAACAATGAGCAGTTCTTC
CSALKTNNEQFF
>-|TRBJ2-7|-|TRBV6-2/TRBV6-3
TGTGCCAGCCAGGAATGGGGGCGGTTGTACGAGCAGTACTTC
CASQEWGRLYEQYF
>many|TRBJ1-4|-|TRBV20-1
TGCAGTGCTAGAGGCGCCAAAGGGGAAGATGAAAAACTGTTTTTT
CSARGAKGEDEKLFF
>few|TRBJ1-1|-|TRBV18
TGTGCCAGCTCACCAAACCAGGGGAACACTGAAGCTTTCTTT
CASSPNQGNTEAFF
>-|TRBJ1-1|TRBD1|TRBV29-1
TGCAGCGTTGCCAACTGGGCAGGGGGGAACACTGAAGCTTTCTTT
CSVANWAGGNTEAFF
>-|TRBJ1-1|-|TRBV12-3/TRBV12-4
TGTGCCAGCAGCTACGGGGTGGCCACTGAAGCTTTCTTT
CASSYGVATEAFF
>-|TRBJ2-4|TRBD2|TRBV30
TGTGCCTGGGGCCCCGGGACTAGAAGAAACATTCAGTACTTC
CAWGPGTRRNIQYF
>few|TRBJ2-1|-|TRBV18
TGTGCCAGCTCACCACTAGGTCGGAGCTCCTACAATGAGCAGTTCTTC
CASSPLGRSSYNEQFF
>many|TRBJ1-4|TRBD1|TRBV6-6
TGTGCCAGCAGCCACGGACAGGGTGCAACTAATGAAAAACTGTTTTTT
CASSHGQGATNEKLFF
>few|TRBJ2-1|TRBD2|TRBV29-1
TGCAGCGTTGAAGGTTTGGGCGGGAGTGAGCAGTTCTTC
CSVEGLGGSEQFF
>few|TRBJ1-1|-|TRBV20-1
TGCAGTGTTAGAGATCGGGGGGGCGTAAGAGCTGAAGCTTTCTTT
CSVRDRGGVRAEAFF
>-|TRBJ2-5|-|TRBV29-1
TGCAGCGCGTGGCAAGAGACCCAGTACTTC
CSAWQETQYF
>-|TRBJ2-5|-|TRBV21-1
TGTGCCAGCAGCAAAGTCGGAATTAGCGGGAGTAGAGAGACCCAGTACTTC
CASSKVGISGSRETQYF
>-|TRBJ1-1|-|TRBV2
TGTGCCAGCAGTGTGACTCCCGGGGGAGCTTTCTTT
CASSVTPGGAFF
>-|TRBJ1-3|-|TRBV19
TGTGCCAGTAGTGGTGACAGGGGAAACACCATATATTTT
CASSGDRGNTIYF
>-|TRBJ1-6|-|TRBV3-1
TGTGCCACCAGCAGCTCCTATAATTCACCCCTCCACTTT
CATSSSYNSPLHF
>few|TRBJ1-3|-|TRBV20-1
TGCAGTGCCAACGGACAACCCCTAGATGGAAACACCATATATTTT
CSANGQPLDGNTIYF
>-|TRBJ2-7|TRBD2|TRBV7-8
TGTGCCAGCAGCTACCCGACTCGGATAGCGGGAGGTTACGAGCAGTACTTC
CASSYPTRIAGGYEQYF
>many|TRBJ1-6|-|TRBV5-6
TGTGCCAGCACCTCAAGGCAGTTTAATTCACCCCTCCACTTT
CASTSRQFNSPLHF
>-|TRBJ1-3|-|TRBV20-1
TGCAGTGCCCGTGGCCAGCCTAGTGGAAACACCATATATTTT
CSARGQPSGNTIYF
>-|TRBJ1-1|TRBD1|TRBV2
TGTGCCAGCACCACTATGACAGGGCGCACTGAAGCTTTCTTT
CASTTMTGRTEAFF
>few|TRBJ2-1|TRBD2|TRBV20-1
TGCAGTGCTAGGGGGTGGGCGGGGGGCAACTCCTACAATGAGCAGTTCTTC
CSARGWAGGNSYNEQFF
>-|TRBJ2-7|-|TRBV5-1
TGCGCCAGCAGAAAGGGTTACGAGCAGTACTTC
CASRKGYEQYF
>once|TRBJ2-1|TRBD1|TRBV6-4
TGTGCCAGCAGGCGAACATATAGGACAGGTGAGCAGTTCTTC
CASRRTYRTGEQFF
>few|TRBJ2-2|TRBD1|TRBV30
TGTGCCGGACAGGGGCTTCCCGGGGAGCTGTTTTTT
CAGQGLPGELFF
>few|TRBJ2-1|-|TRBV29-1
TGCAGCGTTCCTTCGTCCGGCTCCTACAATGAGCAGTTCTTC
CSVPSSGSYNEQFF
>-|TRBJ2-1|-|TRBV3-1
TGTGCCAGCAGTCACAGTCCCTATGGGTACAATGAGCAGTTCTTC
CASSHSPYGYNEQFF
>-|TRBJ1-1|TRBD1|TRBV18
TGTGCCAGCTCACCGATACTGACAGGGCAGGGGGTCACTGAAGCTTTCTTT
CASSPILTGQGVTEAFF
>-|TRBJ2-2|TRBD1|TRBV12-3/TRBV12-4
TGTGCCAGCAGTCCCCGGACAGGGTCCGGGGAGCTGTTTTTT
CASSPRTGSGELFF
>many|TRBJ1-4|-|TRBV28
TGTGCCAGCAGTTTAACGGGTGCAACTAATGAAAAACTGTTTTTT
CASSLTGATNEKLFF